This TCR beta chain came from a study of cytomegalovirus exposure and HLA in healthy donors. The CDR3 is 13 amino acids. Germline trimming cut 5 bases from V and 6 bases from J; bases unmatched to any gene: 4. The V gene's germline CDR1 is MNHEY and CDR2 SMNVEV (reference sequence). PCR was performed using 60 Vbeta and 13 Jbeta primers. The table came from immunoSEQ multiplex PCR; TCRdb's copy has only in-frame clones and leaves some out. The sample gives 100,000 to 150,000 clones, around 81% of which show up once; 0.7% is in the top ten. Input material: PBMCs. The chain uses TRBV27 and TRBJ1-1; 9 bases match TRBD1. The TCR originated in a young man in good health and CMV-seronegative. CDR3 DNA: TGTGCCAGCAGTATACAGGGGGCCCCTGAAGCTTTCTTT. It codes for CASSIQGAPEAFF.